These T cell receptor beta chains were read from a single sample in a study of T cell repertoires and HLA-DP antigens. These receptors have no identified antigens. Here immunoSEQ multiplex PCR was the method, and the copy in TCRdb shows in-frame clones only, minus some. There are approximately 86,000 clones in the sample; around nine tenths occur only once, and about 1.7% lies in the top ten. The source material was CD4+ T cells from PBMCs. Every receptor here comes from a man aged 45-60 years in good health and CMV-seronegative. Both conserved end residues are part of each CDR3. D genes are given only for firm matches. A clone size is listed for some rows: how often the clone was seen (once, few, many), or a class if it is expanded.

V	J	length	size	D	DNA	CDR3
TRBV6-5	TRBJ2-7	15	once	.	TGTGCCAGCAGTCCCCCGCCACAGGGTTCCTACGAGCAGTACTTC	CASSPPPQGSYEQYF
TRBV9	TRBJ2-1	17	.	.	TGTGCCAGCAGCGTAGAGCCCGCCCAGACAAAATACAATGAGCAGTTCTTC	CASSVEPAQTKYNEQFF
TRBV4-3	TRBJ2-3	18	.	.	TGCGCCAGCAGCCAATCCGTACGGGACTCATCGCGGACAGATACGCAGTATTTT	CASSQSVRDSSRTDTQYF
TRBV6-5	TRBJ2-7	15	.	TRBD2	TGTGCCAGCAGTTACTCAGGACTAGCGGCCTACGAGCAGTACTTC	CASSYSGLAAYEQYF
TRBV6-4	TRBJ1-1	13	.	.	TGTGCCAGCAGTGACTCGGGGAACACTGAAGCTTTCTTT	CASSDSGNTEAFF
TRBV7-8	TRBJ2-1	13	.	.	TGTGCCAGCAGATTAGTCCAGGGCGGTGAGCAGTTCTTC	CASRLVQGGEQFF
TRBV28	TRBJ2-7	14	once	TRBD2	TGTGCCAGCAGTTGGTTAGCGGGAGTAGGAGAGCAGTACTTC	CASSWLAGVGEQYF
TRBV7-8	TRBJ1-3	15	.	.	TGTGCCAGCAGCTTAGAGGCAGGGACTGGAAACACCATATATTTT	CASSLEAGTGNTIYF
TRBV19	TRBJ2-3	16	.	TRBD2	TGTGCCAGTAGTATTGGAACTAGCGGTAGCACAGATACGCAGTATTTT	CASSIGTSGSTDTQYF
TRBV11-1	TRBJ2-4	16	.	TRBD2	TGTGCCAGCAGCGATAGCGGGGGGGCCTCCAAAAACATTCAGTACTTC	CASSDSGGASKNIQYF
TRBV14	TRBJ2-2	17	.	.	TGTGCCAGCAGCCAAATACTGGGGGGAACGAACACCGGGGAGCTGTTTTTT	CASSQILGGTNTGELFF
TRBV5-6	TRBJ2-5	15	.	TRBD2	TGTGCCAGCAGCTTGGTTCAGCGGGGGGAAGAGACCCAGTACTTC	CASSLVQRGEETQYF
TRBV19	TRBJ1-2	14	.	.	TGTGCCAGTAGTATACAGGGAGACAACTATGGCTACACCTTC	CASSIQGDNYGYTF
TRBV13	TRBJ2-2	17	.	TRBD2	TGTGCCAGCAGCTTACCGCGCGGGAGAAAAAACACCGGGGAGCTGTTTTTT	CASSLPRGRKNTGELFF
TRBV10-3	TRBJ1-3	15	.	.	TGTGCCATCAGCTCGGGACTTCACTCTGGAAACACCATATATTTT	CAISSGLHSGNTIYF
TRBV5-4	TRBJ1-1	14	.	TRBD1	TGTGCCAGCAGCCGTGGACAGGGCATTCCTCAAGCTTTCTTT	CASSRGQGIPQAFF
TRBV5-4	TRBJ2-2	13	.	.	TGTGCCAGCAGCAACAGGTACACCGGGGAGCTGTTTTTT	CASSNRYTGELFF
TRBV4-3	TRBJ2-5	15	.	TRBD2	TGCGCCAGCAGCCAAGACGGACGGGGGGGGGAGACCCAGTACTTC	CASSQDGRGGETQYF
TRBV5-1	TRBJ2-7	14	.	.	TGCGCCAGCAGCTTGGAGTGGCGGGCCCACGAGCAGTACTTC	CASSLEWRAHEQYF
TRBV11-2	TRBJ2-5	13	.	.	TGTGCCAGCAGCGCCCCGATAGGGGCTACCCAGTACTTC	CASSAPIGATQYF
TRBV5-1	TRBJ2-2	14	.	.	TGCGCCAGCAGCCTCGGGGGTTGGACCGGGGAGCTGTTTTTT	CASSLGGWTGELFF
TRBV4-3	TRBJ2-7	14	once	TRBD2	TGCGCCAGCAGCCAAGACCTGGGACTAGCGGTTCAGTACTTC	CASSQDLGLAVQYF
TRBV6-1	TRBJ2-1	15	.	TRBD2	TGTGCCAGCAGCGGCGGGAGCCGGACTTACAATGAGCAGTTCTTC	CASSGGSRTYNEQFF
TRBV7-9	TRBJ2-3	13	.	.	TGTGCCAGCAGACCGGGTGAGGGAGATACGCAGTATTTT	CASRPGEGDTQYF
TRBV2	TRBJ2-7	14	.	.	TGTGCCAGCAGGGAACAGGGACCCGCCTACGAGCAGTACTTC	CASREQGPAYEQYF
TRBV28	TRBJ1-2	13	once	TRBD1	TGTGCCAGCAGGGACAGGGCTTACTATGGCTACACCTTC	CASRDRAYYGYTF
TRBV5-1	TRBJ1-1	15	.	.	TGCGCCAGCAGCTCTACAGGATTAGCAGCCACTGAAGCTTTCTTT	CASSSTGLAATEAFF
TRBV2	TRBJ1-3	15	.	.	TGTGCCAGCAGTGAAGGGCAGGGAACTGGAAACACCATATATTTT	CASSEGQGTGNTIYF
TRBV10-1	TRBJ2-2	13	.	.	TGCGCCAGCAGTGACCGAGGGACCGGGGAGCTGTTTTTT	CASSDRGTGELFF
TRBV7-9	TRBJ2-1	15	.	.	TGTGCCAGCACCCCCGCTTCTCCCCTGTACAATGAGCAGTTCTTC	CASTPASPLYNEQFF